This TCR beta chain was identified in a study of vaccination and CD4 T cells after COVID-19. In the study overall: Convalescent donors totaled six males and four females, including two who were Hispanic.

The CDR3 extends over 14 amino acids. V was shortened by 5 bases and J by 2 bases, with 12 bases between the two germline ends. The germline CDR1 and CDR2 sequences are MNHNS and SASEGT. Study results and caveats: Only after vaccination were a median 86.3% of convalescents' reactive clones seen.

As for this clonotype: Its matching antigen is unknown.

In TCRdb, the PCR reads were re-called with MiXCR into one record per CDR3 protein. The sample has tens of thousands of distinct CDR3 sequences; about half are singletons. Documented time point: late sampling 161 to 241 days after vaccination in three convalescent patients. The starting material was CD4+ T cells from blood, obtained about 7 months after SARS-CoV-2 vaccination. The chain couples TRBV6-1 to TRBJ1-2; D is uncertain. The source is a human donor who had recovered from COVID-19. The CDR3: CASSPDHNNYGYTF. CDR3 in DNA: TGTGCCAGCAGTCCCGACCACAACAACTATGGCTACACCTTC.